This T cell receptor beta chain stems from a study of control samples from healthy donors and cancer patients. Assay used: immunoSEQ multiplex PCR; TCRdb lists only in-frame clones, some missing. Here the sample spans under 30,000 clones, 65% to 90% being singletons. This clone was picked up one time. In germline, CDR1 is GTSNPN, CDR2 SVGIG (reference sequence). The CDR3 is made up of 14 amino acids. V was pared by 2 bases and J by 7 bases, with 15 bases between. Sequencing was carried out using PBMCs. The source of this sequence is a woman aged 55-70 years with head and neck cancer. V is TRBV30 and J is TRBJ2-4, with D perhaps TRBD1 or TRBD2 (5 bases each). The CDR3 is CAWSLGRSRNIQYF. The CDR3, as DNA: TGTGCCTGGAGTCTGGGACGATCGAGGAACATTCAGTACTTC.